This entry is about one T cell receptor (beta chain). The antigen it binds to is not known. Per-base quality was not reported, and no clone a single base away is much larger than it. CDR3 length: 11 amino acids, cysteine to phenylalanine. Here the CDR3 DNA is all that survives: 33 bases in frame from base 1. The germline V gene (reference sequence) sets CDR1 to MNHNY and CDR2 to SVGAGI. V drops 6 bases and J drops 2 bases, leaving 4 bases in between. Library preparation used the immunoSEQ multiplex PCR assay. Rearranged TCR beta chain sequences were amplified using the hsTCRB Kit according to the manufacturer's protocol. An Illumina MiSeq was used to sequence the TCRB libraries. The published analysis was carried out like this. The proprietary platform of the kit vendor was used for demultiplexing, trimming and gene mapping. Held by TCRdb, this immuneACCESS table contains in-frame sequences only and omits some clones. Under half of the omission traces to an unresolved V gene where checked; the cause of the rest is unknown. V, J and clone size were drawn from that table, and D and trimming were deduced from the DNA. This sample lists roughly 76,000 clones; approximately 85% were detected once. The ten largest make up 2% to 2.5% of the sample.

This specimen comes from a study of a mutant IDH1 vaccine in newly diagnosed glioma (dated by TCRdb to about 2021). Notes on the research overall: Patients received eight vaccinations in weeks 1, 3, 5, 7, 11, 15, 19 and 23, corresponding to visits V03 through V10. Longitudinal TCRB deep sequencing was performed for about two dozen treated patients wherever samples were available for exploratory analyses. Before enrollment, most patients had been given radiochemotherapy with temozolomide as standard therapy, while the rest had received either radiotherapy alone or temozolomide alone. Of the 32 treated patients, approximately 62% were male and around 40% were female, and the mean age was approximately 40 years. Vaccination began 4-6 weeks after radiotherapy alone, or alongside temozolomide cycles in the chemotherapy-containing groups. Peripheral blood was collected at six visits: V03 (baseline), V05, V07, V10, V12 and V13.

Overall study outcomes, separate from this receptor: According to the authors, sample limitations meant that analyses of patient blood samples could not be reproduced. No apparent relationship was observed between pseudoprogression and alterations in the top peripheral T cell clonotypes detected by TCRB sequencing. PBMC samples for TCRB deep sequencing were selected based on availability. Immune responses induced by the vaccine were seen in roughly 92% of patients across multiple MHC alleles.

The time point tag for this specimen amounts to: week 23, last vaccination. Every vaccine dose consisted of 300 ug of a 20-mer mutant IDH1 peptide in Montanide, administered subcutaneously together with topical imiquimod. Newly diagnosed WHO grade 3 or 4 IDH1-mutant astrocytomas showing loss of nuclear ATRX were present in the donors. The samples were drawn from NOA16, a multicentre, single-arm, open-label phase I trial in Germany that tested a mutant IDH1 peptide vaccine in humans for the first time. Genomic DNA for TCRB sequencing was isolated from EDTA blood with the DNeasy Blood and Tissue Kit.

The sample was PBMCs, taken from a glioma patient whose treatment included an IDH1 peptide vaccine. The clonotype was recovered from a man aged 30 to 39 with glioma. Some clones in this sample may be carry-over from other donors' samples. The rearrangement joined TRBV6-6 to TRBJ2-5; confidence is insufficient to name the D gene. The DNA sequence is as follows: TGTGCCAGCAGAGCTCAAGAGACCCAGTACTTC. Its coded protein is CASRAQETQYF.